This T cell receptor beta chain was captured by sequencing in a study of T cells in Graves' hyperthyroidism and ophthalmopathy. General study results and limits: Blood shared most expanded thyroid clonotypes above 0.001. Before onset, by a median of approximately 5.9 months, the model predicted ophthalmopathy.

The source material, RNA transcripts, was used to amplify TCR beta CDR3 regions. The primer set for the first-round RT-PCR of the TCR CDR3 was HTBI. From the multiplex PCR reads, TCRdb called clonotypes with MiXCR, one entry per CDR3 protein. The repertoire holds approximately 400,000 distinct CDR3 sequences, roughly 12% seen once, with around 20% in the top ten. Investigators excluded patients with uncontrolled infection, other autoimmune disease, pregnancy or lactation. From roughly 10 ml of fresh peripheral blood, PBMCs were isolated. This clonotype came up many times. The antigen remains unidentified. The V end lost 0 bases, the J end lost 5 bases, and 14 bases lay between the germline ends. This CDR3 has 15 amino acids. From germline, CDR1 is SGHRS and CDR2 YFSETQ.

Sequenced sample: blood. This chain links TRBV5-1 with TRBJ1-2; possibly TRBD1 for D (5 bases). This sequence was found in a man under 40 with Graves' hyperthyroidism that later progressed to Graves' ophthalmopathy. This chain's CDR3 is CASSLDLGEHYGYTF. The DNA of the CDR3 is TGCGCCAGCAGCTTGGACTTGGGGGAGCATTATGGCTACACCTTC.